The 25 T cell receptor beta chains below all came from one sample that was sequenced in a study of blood T cell repertoires in COVID-19. Only in-frame clones appear in the TCRdb table, and some are missing; sequencing was by immunoSEQ multiplex PCR. The sample has about 170,000 clones; less than 90% are singletons. Sequencing used PBMCs or T cells enriched from blood (not recorded which). These receptors came from a woman in her 50s who had recovered from COVID-19.

This rearrangement joins TRBV19 to TRBJ1-4; D may be TRBD1 (6 bases). The CDR3 sequence is 16 residues long. From germline, CDR1 is LNHDA and CDR2 SQIVND (reference sequence). V lost 6 bases and J lost 0, with 14 bases in between. The DNA for the CDR3 is TGTGCCAGTAGGCAGGACAGCGGGGCAACTAATGAAAAACTGTTTTTT. It encodes CASRQDSGATNEKLFF.

Here the CDR3 reads CASRGDILNTEAFF. DNA for the CDR3: TGTGCCAGCCGAGGGGACATCTTGAACACTGAAGCTTTCTTT. This chain joins TRBV2 and TRBJ1-1; a possible D gene is TRBD1 (6 bases). With 8 bases removed from V and 0 bases from J, the gap between germline ends came to 13 bases. Germline CDR1 is SNHLY and CDR2 is FYNNEI. This CDR3 is built from 14 residues.

V usage is TRBV30 and J usage is TRBJ2-2; 7 nucleotides align to TRBD1. The V gene's germline CDR1 is GTSNPN and CDR2 SVGIG (reference sequence). The CDR3 spans 12 residues. V was clipped by 4 bases and J by 6 bases; unmatched bases: 2. The CDR3, as DNA: TGTGCCTGGACCAGGGGGTCCGGGGAGCTGTTTTTT. It translates to CAWTRGSGELFF.

This clone qualifies as medium-sized. J is TRBJ1-5 and V is TRBV28; 10 nucleotides align to TRBD1. The CDR3 sequence is 15 residues long. V dropped 7 bases and J dropped 6; count of bases not matched to a gene: 9. Germline V lookup: CDR1 MDHEN, CDR2 SYDVKM. The DNA of the CDR3 is TGTGCCAGCACCCGAGGGACAGGGGTCCCTCAGCCCCAGCATTTT. This codes for CASTRGTGVPQPQHF.

J is TRBJ1-1 and V is TRBV29-1; D is unresolved. The V gene lost 0 bases and the J gene lost 10 bases, with 9 bases spanning the gap. Germline V lookup: CDR1 SQVTM, CDR2 ANQGSEA. CDR3 length: 11 residues. The CDR3 nucleotides are TGCAGCGTTGAAGATTCAGGAGGAGCTTTCTTT. It specifies CSVEDSGGAFF.

This chain joins TRBV19 and TRBJ1-3; D gene unclear. V gave up 4 bases and J gave up 0 bases, with 19 bases separating them. Germline-derived CDR1 and CDR2 are LNHDA and SQIVND (reference sequence). The length of the CDR3 is 18 residues. The CDR3 DNA follows: TGTGCCAGTAGTAGCCTCGGTTCGGCAGGCCACTCTGGAAACACCATATATTTT. This encodes CASSSLGSAGHSGNTIYF.

The chain employs TRBV7-2 and TRBJ1-3; 11 positions agree with TRBD1. The CDR3 is 19 amino acids. CDR1 and CDR2 from the germline V gene are SGHTA and FQGNSA. Losses at the gene ends were 6 bases for V and 4 bases for J; bases not matched to a gene: 17. CDR3 sequence reads: CASSSPRGQGVGGGNTIYF. CDR3 bases: TGTGCCAGCAGTTCCCCACGGGGACAGGGGGTAGGCGGCGGAAACACCATATATTTT.

This rearrangement joins TRBV30 to TRBJ2-7, with 9 bases lining up with TRBD1. The V gene's germline CDR1 is GTSNPN and CDR2 SVGIG (reference sequence). Trimming at V came to 2 bases and at J to 7 bases, leaving 9 bases not matched to a gene. The CDR3 has 14 residues. DNA of the CDR3: TGTGCCTGGAGTCGGGGGGACAGGGTTGGTGAGCAGTACGTC. Translated, it gives CAWSRGDRVGEQYV.

This rearrangement joins TRBV20-1 to TRBJ1-5, with D perhaps TRBD1 (5 bases). The CDR3 is 16 amino acids. Germline lookup yields CDR1 DFQATT and CDR2 SNEGSKA (reference sequence). V lost 3 bases and J lost 0, with 15 bases in between. The CDR3 protein is CSASSGDRYSNQPQHF. CDR3 coding DNA: TGCAGTGCTAGTTCGGGGGACCGATATAGCAATCAGCCCCAGCATTTT.

The chain combines TRBV7-2 with TRBJ2-3, with 10 bases aligning to TRBD2. V lost 5 bases, J lost 6 bases, and 5 bases stayed unmatched. CDR1 SGHTA and CDR2 FQGNSA come from the germline V gene. The CDR3 spans 14 residues. CDR3 protein: CASSPSGSEDTQYF. The DNA for the CDR3 is TGTGCCAGCAGCCCTAGCGGGAGCGAGGATACGCAGTATTTT.

CDR3 in DNA: TGTGCCAGCAGCCGGGCGGGTAGCTCCTACAATGAGCAGTTCTTC. Its protein is CASSRAGSSYNEQFF. The rearrangement links TRBV11-1 to TRBJ2-1, with a possible D match to TRBD2 (5 bases). Per germline, CDR1 SGHAT and CDR2 FQDESV (reference sequence). V gave up 5 bases and J gave up 0 bases, with 11 bases separating them. The CDR3 is 15 amino acids.

The sample holds one count of this clone. J is TRBJ1-1 and V is TRBV6-2 or TRBV6-3; D might be TRBD1 (5 bases). CDR3 size: 13 residues. CDR1 is MNHEY and CDR2 is SVGEGT in the germline V gene. The V gene lost 4 bases and the J gene lost 6 bases, with 12 bases spanning the gap. CDR3: CASSLRATAEAFF. CDR3 nucleotide sequence: TGTGCCAGCAGTTTACGAGCGACAGCTGAAGCTTTCTTT.

This clone was seen once. The chain links TRBV9 to TRBJ1-2, with D tentatively TRBD1 (6 bases). The CDR3 covers 16 residues. CDR1 and CDR2 from the germline V gene are SGDLS and YYNGEE. With 3 bases removed from V and 7 bases from J, the gap between germline ends came to 22 bases. The chain's CDR3 is CASSADRKRGWVGYTF. CDR3 in DNA: TGTGCCAGCAGCGCCGACAGGAAAAGAGGATGGGTTGGCTACACCTTC.

The J gene is TRBJ1-6, the V gene TRBV19; a possible D gene is TRBD1 (5 bases). Deletions cut 6 bases from V and 10 bases from J, with 13 bases between. This CDR3 spans 13 amino acids. CDR1 is LNHDA and CDR2 is SQIVND in the germline V gene (reference sequence). The CDR3 region has the DNA TGTGCCAGTAGCCTCAGGGTCGAGTCACCCCTCCACTTT. Its translation is CASSLRVESPLHF.

V usage is TRBV7-7 and J usage is TRBJ2-3; weak D call: TRBD2 (6 bases). The germline V and J ends were trimmed by 5 bases and 3 bases, with 18 bases remaining between them. This CDR3 contains 16 residues. CDR1 and CDR2 (germline): SSHAT, FNYEAQ (reference sequence). DNA of the CDR3: TGTGCCAGCAGCCGACTAGGGCCCCCTCGGACAGATACGCAGTATTTT. Translation: CASSRLGPPRTDTQYF.

The chain combines TRBV11-3 with TRBJ2-1; 7 nucleotides agree with TRBD1. The CDR3 is 14 residues long. J was trimmed by 2 bases and V by 5 bases; bases with no gene match: 3. Germline assignment: CDR1 SGHNT and CDR2 YENEEA. The CDR3 DNA follows: TGTGCCAGCAGCCCCCAGGGGGCCTACAATGAGCAGTTCTTC. Its translation: CASSPQGAYNEQFF.

V usage is TRBV19 and J usage is TRBJ1-2; D may be TRBD1 (5 bases). The CDR3 covers 12 residues. Germline V gene sequence: CDR1 LNHDA, CDR2 SQIVND (reference sequence). Deletions cut 7 bases from V and 7 bases from J, with 13 bases between. The CDR3: CASNLGDSGYTF. The CDR3 DNA follows: TGTGCCAGTAATCTGGGGGACTCTGGCTACACCTTC.

The gene calls are TRBV11-3 and TRBJ2-2; a possible D gene is TRBD2 (5 bases). CDR3 size: 14 residues. Germline lookup yields CDR1 SGHNT and CDR2 YENEEA. The CDR3 sequence: CATPGGPNTGELFF. Written as DNA, the CDR3 is TGTGCAACCCCGGGCGGGCCGAACACCGGGGAGCTGTTTTTT.

The table lists this clone with a count of one. This sequence joins TRBV27 and TRBJ2-3; D perhaps matches TRBD1 (6 bases). This CDR3 comprises 15 residues. V dropped 3 bases and J dropped 3 bases, with 13 bases sitting between them. The germline V gene encodes CDR1 MNHEY and CDR2 SMNVEV (reference sequence). The CDR3 region is CASSFGVRGTDTQYF. The CDR3, as DNA: TGTGCCAGCAGTTTCGGTGTCAGGGGTACAGATACGCAGTATTTT.

The chain combines TRBV13 with TRBJ1-1; 8 positions agree with TRBD1. The CDR3 consists of 16 residues. The V and J ends lost 2 bases and 5 bases, in that order; junction bases with no gene match: 10. Per the germline V gene, CDR1 is PRHDT and CDR2 is FYEKMQ (reference sequence). CDR3 sequence reads: CASSLYSGQGGTEAFF. CDR3 bases: TGTGCCAGCAGCTTATATAGCGGACAGGGAGGGACTGAAGCTTTCTTT.

The chain recombines TRBV5-6 with TRBJ2-5; 8 nucleotides match TRBD1. The germline CDR1 and CDR2 sequences are SGHDT and YYEEEE. This CDR3 spans 14 amino acids. Trimming took 4 bases from V and 2 from J; bases not matched to a gene: 4. The CDR3 sequence: CASSPWTGQETQYF. In DNA, the CDR3 is TGTGCCAGCAGCCCCTGGACAGGGCAAGAGACCCAGTACTTC.

The V gene is TRBV4-1, the J gene TRBJ2-1, with 13 bases that match TRBD2. The V and J ends lost 5 bases and 6 bases, in that order; junction bases with no gene match: 4. Germline V gene sequence: CDR1 MGHRA, CDR2 YSYEKL. This CDR3 has 15 amino acids. The DNA for the CDR3 is TGCGCCAGCAGCGGACTAGCGGGAGCTATCAATGAGCAGTTCTTC. This translates into CASSGLAGAINEQFF.

This clone was seen a few times. The rearrangement uses TRBV24-1 and TRBJ2-2; D is unclear. V was pared by 6 bases and J by 1 base, with 8 bases between. Germline V gene lookup returns CDR1 KGHDR and CDR2 SFDVKD. This CDR3 comprises 14 residues. DNA of the CDR3: TGTGCCACCAGTCGAGCGCAGAACACCGGGGAGCTGTTTTTT. Translation gives CATSRAQNTGELFF.

The CDR3 nucleotides are TGTGCCATCAGTCCGGACAGGGCCGAGCAGTACGTC. The encoded protein is CAISPDRAEQYV. This chain uses TRBV10-3 with TRBJ2-7, with TRBD1 matching 8 bases. J was trimmed by 6 bases and V by 5 bases; bases with no gene match: 3. The germline CDR1 and CDR2 sequences are ENHRY and SYGVKD. This CDR3 has 12 amino acids.

This clone was observed once. The chain carries TRBV7-6 and TRBJ2-5; 7 bases match TRBD1. The V gene end was trimmed by 8 bases and the J gene end by 2 bases; junction bases not matched to a gene: 11. CDR1 SGHVS and CDR2 FNYEAQ come from the germline V gene. The CDR3 is 15 residues long. CDR3 amino acids: CASFPLPGQQETQYF. The DNA of the CDR3 is TGTGCCAGCTTCCCCTTACCGGGACAGCAAGAGACCCAGTACTTC.